The rows below give T cell receptor beta chains drawn from one sample of a study of PD-1 blockade in classical Hodgkin lymphoma. Clones were read by immunoSEQ multiplex PCR, and TCRdb kept only the in-frame ones, dropping some. The repertoire consists of approximately 150,000 clones, with approximately 72% occurring once and the leading ten covering about 9.2%. This material consisted of peripheral blood mononuclear cells (PBMCs), taken before the second cycle of nivolumab. The origin of the receptors is a human donor with classical Hodgkin lymphoma. CDR3s include the opening cysteine and the closing phenylalanine or tryptophan. A D gene is named only where the DNA matches it firmly. Clone size is shown for a subset of rows, as once, few, many or a class of expanded clone.

j_gene	v_gene	d_gene	abundance	CDR3nt	CDR3aa
TRBJ1-4	TRBV11-2	.	.	TGTGCCAGCAGTCTTACAGCAACTAATGAAAAACTGTTTTTT	CASSLTATNEKLFF
TRBJ2-5	TRBV2	.	.	TGTGCCAGCAGTGAAGATCGGCAGGGGGGAGAGACCCAGTACTTC	CASSEDRQGGETQYF
TRBJ1-5	TRBV6-1	.	once	TGTGCCAGCTCCAAGGGAACTTATAGCAATCAGCCCCAGCATTTT	CASSKGTYSNQPQHF
TRBJ2-5	TRBV6-5	.	.	TGTGCCAGCAGAGTACTAGCAGGCCGGGAGACCCAGTACTTC	CASRVLAGRETQYF
TRBJ1-1	TRBV2	TRBD1	.	TGTGCCAGCAGTGATCGGACAGGTGACACTGAAGCTTTCTTT	CASSDRTGDTEAFF
TRBJ2-7	TRBV28	TRBD1	.	TGTGCCAGCAGTTTTGGGGGACAGGCCTCCTACGAGCAGTACTTC	CASSFGGQASYEQYF
TRBJ2-3	TRBV4-3	.	.	TGCGCCAGCAGCCAAGAGGTGGGTCCAGATACGCAGTATTTT	CASSQEVGPDTQYF
TRBJ2-7	TRBV6-6	TRBD1	.	TGTGCCAGCAGTTGGGGGACAGGGGCCCCCTACGAGCAGTACTTC	CASSWGTGAPYEQYF
TRBJ1-5	TRBV19	.	few	TGTGCCAGTAGTATTGGCAGAGGCGGCCAGCCCCAGCATTTT	CASSIGRGGQPQHF
TRBJ2-3	TRBV5-4	.	.	TGTGCCAGCAGCTTGGACGGACACAGCACAGATACGCAGTATTTT	CASSLDGHSTDTQYF
TRBJ1-1	TRBV2	.	many	TGTGCCAGCAGTGAGGACGGGCCTGAAGCTTTCTTT	CASSEDGPEAFF
TRBJ2-7	TRBV5-4	.	.	TGTGCCAGCAGCTTGGCCGGGGGAGGAATCTACGAGCAGTACTTC	CASSLAGGGIYEQYF
TRBJ2-2	TRBV25-1	.	.	TGTGCCAGCAGTGAAGTTCGGACAGCTCTAACCGGGGAGCTGTTTTTT	CASSEVRTALTGELFF
TRBJ2-3	TRBV7-6	.	.	TGTGCCAGCAGCTTTACGGTCCTCACAGATACGCAGTATTTT	CASSFTVLTDTQYF
TRBJ2-7	TRBV7-3	.	few	TGTGCCAGCAAGGCATCCGTTGGTCCGTTCTACGAGCAGTACTTC	CASKASVGPFYEQYF
TRBJ2-4	TRBV19	.	.	TGTGCCAGTACCGAACCGGCTAGCGACATTCAGTACTTC	CASTEPASDIQYF
TRBJ2-1	TRBV2	.	.	TGTGCCAGCAGTGCCGAGGGCTACAATGAGCAGTTCTTC	CASSAEGYNEQFF
TRBJ2-5	TRBV9	.	.	TGTGCCAGCAGCGTAGGTGGGGCCCAAGAGACCCAGTACTTC	CASSVGGAQETQYF
TRBJ2-7	TRBV5-1	.	once	TGCGCCAGCAGCCCTTGGCGTTCCTACGAGCAGTACTTC	CASSPWRSYEQYF
TRBJ2-1	TRBV11-1	.	.	TGTGCCAGCAGCTTAGACATACTATACTACAATGAGCAGTTCTTC	CASSLDILYYNEQFF
TRBJ2-1	TRBV4-1	TRBD1	many	TGCGCCAGCAGCCAAGGGGTAGGGGGCAGATACAATGAGCAGTTCTTC	CASSQGVGGRYNEQFF
TRBJ2-3	TRBV5-1	.	few	TGCGCCAGCAGCTTGATGGGCACAGATACGCAGTATTTT	CASSLMGTDTQYF
TRBJ2-3	TRBV10-3	TRBD2	.	TGTGCCATCAGTCGCGTAGCGGGGGGCCGGGGCACAGATACGCAGTATTTT	CAISRVAGGRGTDTQYF